This is a list of T cell receptor beta chains from one sample in a study of post-analysis software for immune sequencing data. TCRdb fed the PCR reads into MiXCR, producing one record per CDR3 protein. The data show about 820,000 distinct CDR3 sequences, about 53% seen once. The source material was blood. The receptor set was obtained from a girl between 10 and 17 years old with multiple sclerosis. CDR3s include the opening cysteine and the closing phenylalanine or tryptophan. Each record gives: CDR3 length, D gene, V gene, J gene, clone size, CDR3 DNA, CDR3 protein. D genes are given only for firm matches. Clone size appears in some rows only: once, few, many, or a class for an expanded clone.

14	TRBD1	TRBV15	TRBJ1-2	-	TGTGCCACCAGCAGATCACAGGGGGCGGATGGCTACACCTTC	CATSRSQGADGYTF
16	-	TRBV5-1	TRBJ2-1	few	TGCGCCAGCAGAGCCGCTCCTTTTCCCTCCTACAATGAGCAGTTCTTC	CASRAAPFPSYNEQFF
12	-	TRBV12-3/TRBV12-4	TRBJ2-1	-	TGTGCCAGCAAGGGTGGGGCCAATGAGCAGTTCTTC	CASKGGANEQFF
13	-	TRBV2	TRBJ2-2	-	TGTGCCAGCAAGAGTCCGAACACCGGGGAGCTGTTTTTT	CASKSPNTGELFF
15	-	TRBV12-3/TRBV12-4	TRBJ2-3	-	TGTGCCAGCAGTTTACCGGTGTCTAGCACAGATACGCAGTATTTT	CASSLPVSSTDTQYF
15	-	TRBV20-1	TRBJ2-7	-	TGCAGTGCGCCTAACTCAGGGCAACCTTCCTACGAGCAGTACTTC	CSAPNSGQPSYEQYF
12	-	TRBV18	TRBJ2-7	-	TGTGCCAGCTCACGCAGAGCTGGAAGCCAGTACTTC	CASSRRAGSQYF
14	TRBD2	TRBV29-1	TRBJ2-5	-	TGCAGCGTTGAGGGGACTAGCGGGAGTGAGACCCAGTACTTC	CSVEGTSGSETQYF
17	-	TRBV12-3/TRBV12-4	TRBJ2-6	few	TGTGCCAGCAGTTTTGTCCGGCCTAGGGCTGGGGCCAACGTCCTGACTTTC	CASSFVRPRAGANVLTF
15	TRBD2	TRBV6-1	TRBJ2-1	-	TGTGCCAGCAGTGGGACTAGCGGGCCGGGTGGTGAGCAGTTCTTC	CASSGTSGPGGEQFF
13	-	TRBV20-1	TRBJ2-5	-	TGCAGTGCTAGCGGGACGGCCGGGGAGACCCAGTACTTC	CSASGTAGETQYF
16	-	TRBV5-6	TRBJ1-1	-	TGTGCCAGCAGCCCGGTGGGGGGCCGCCGTGGGACTGAAGCTTTCTTT	CASSPVGGRRGTEAFF
13	-	TRBV5-5	TRBJ1-2	few	TGTGCCAGCCGCCCGCTGGCGGACTATGGCTACACCTTC	CASRPLADYGYTF
15	TRBD2	TRBV9	TRBJ2-7	-	TGTGCCAGCAGCGTATTGGCTAGCGGGGACTACGAGCAGTACTTC	CASSVLASGDYEQYF
11	-	TRBV7-9	TRBJ1-2	-	TGTGCCAGCGCCGTTAACTATGGCTACACCTTC	CASAVNYGYTF
13	-	TRBV20-1	TRBJ1-5	-	TGCAGTGCCACTACAGGGCGCGATCAGCCCCAGCATTTT	CSATTGRDQPQHF
14	TRBD2	TRBV29-1	TRBJ2-1	once	TGCAGCGTTGAAGTAGGGCTAGCGGGCCCCGAGCAGTTCTTC	CSVEVGLAGPEQFF
15	TRBD1	TRBV4-2	TRBJ1-1	-	TGTGCCAGCAGCCAAGACTGGACAGGGAACACTGAAGCTTTCTTT	CASSQDWTGNTEAFF